Included here is one TCR beta chain sequence, with context. Researchers sorted participants into cohorts using their self-reported clinical history. The study counted Cohort 3 donors as recovered given two negative PCRs, clearance, or symptom resolution. This table comes from immunoSEQ multiplex PCR, and its TCRdb copy is limited to in-frame clones, with some not included. Of 300,000 to 350,000 clones detected, about 87% appear once; the ten largest clones hold approximately 9%. These data belong to a study of blood T cell repertoires in COVID-19. Background on the study: Researchers got acute and convalescent COVID-19 samples from the United States, Italy and Spain. Sources were T cells, B-cell-depleted T cells, or PBMCs; the material itself was cDNA or gDNA.

Losses at the gene ends were 6 bases for V and 2 bases for J; bases not matched to a gene: 2. The germline CDR1 and CDR2 sequences are SGHNT and YYREEE (reference sequence). The CDR3 is made up of 14 amino acids. The chain joins TRBV5-4 to TRBJ2-5; 12 bases are shared with TRBD2. The sequenced sample was PBMCs or T cells enriched from blood (not recorded which). The sequence was obtained from a young woman who had recovered from COVID-19. This chain's CDR3 is CASNLAGGQETQYF. The CDR3 DNA reads TGTGCCAGCAATCTAGCGGGGGGGCAAGAGACCCAGTACTTC.